A single sample gave rise to the 10 T cell receptor beta chains below, sequenced in a study of T cells in Graves' hyperthyroidism and ophthalmopathy. It was RNA transcripts that yielded the amplified TCR beta CDR3 regions. An initial round of RT-PCR targeting the TCR CDR3 relied on the HTBI primer set. MiXCR, run by TCRdb on the multiplex PCR reads, gives a single entry per CDR3 protein. The sample includes under 350,000 distinct CDR3 sequences, 21% seen only once; the top ten take around 48%. The specimen was blood. The receptors were sampled from a woman aged 50 to 65 with Graves' hyperthyroidism.

The chain links TRBV11-2 to TRBJ1-2; D is ambiguous. Trimming took off 1 base at V and 0 bases at J, with 12 bases between the two ends. The CDR3 extends over 16 amino acids. CDR1 and CDR2 from the germline V gene are SGHAT and FQNNGV. CDR3 loop: CASSLAWGKANYGYTF. CDR3 nucleotide sequence: TGTGCCAGCAGCTTAGCTTGGGGTAAAGCTAACTATGGCTACACCTTC.

With respect to this clonotype: A read error is possible here, since a much larger clone lies one base away. The chain uses TRBV6-5 and TRBJ1-5, with D possibly matching TRBD1 (6 bases). This CDR3 spans 15 amino acids. Germline CDR1 is MNHEY and CDR2 is SVGAGI. The CDR3 DNA sequence: TGTGCCAGCAGTTTTTTCGGACAGCGCAATCAGCTCCAGCATTTT. Its translation: CASSFFGQRNQLQHF.

This clonotype showed up just a few times. V and J are TRBV15 and TRBJ2-7; 9 nucleotides align to TRBD1. CDR1 LNHNV and CDR2 YYDKDF come from the germline V gene (reference sequence). The CDR3 consists of 15 residues. J gave up 1 base and V 5 bases, and 6 bases lay outside the gene matches. The CDR3 nucleotides read TGTGCCACCAGCCCCCGACAGGGGGAATCCTACGAGCAGTACTTC. Translation: CATSPRQGESYEQYF.

This clonotype showed up many times. V usage is TRBV11-2 and J usage is TRBJ2-5; D is ambiguous. The CDR3 contains 12 residues. Trimming took 0 bases from V and 7 from J, leaving 6 bases between them. From germline, CDR1 is SGHAT and CDR2 FQNNGV. CDR3 bases: TGTGCCAGCAGCTTAGAAGCGCGGACCCAGTACTTC. This encodes CASSLEARTQYF.

This chain connects TRBV20-1 to TRBJ1-2, with TRBD1 as a possible D gene (5 bases). V shed 3 bases and J shed 8 bases, with 16 bases lying between them. CDR3 length equals 13 residues. Germline V gene data show CDR1 as DFQATT and CDR2 as SNEGSKA (reference sequence). In DNA, the CDR3 is TGCAGTGCTAGGACAGATATAACAGTGGGCTACACCTTC. This codes for CSARTDITVGYTF.

The sample holds many counts of this clonotype. The V call is TRBV30, the J call TRBJ1-2; D is perhaps TRBD1 (6 bases). The CDR3 runs to 14 residues. The germline V and J ends were trimmed by 2 bases and 1 base, with 11 bases remaining between them. Germline lookup yields CDR1 GTSNPN and CDR2 SVGIG (reference sequence). CDR3 residues: CAWSRTGNNYGYTF. The CDR3 region has the DNA TGTGCCTGGAGTCGTACAGGGAATAACTATGGCTACACCTTC.

This clonotype was observed many times. V is TRBV7-2 and J is TRBJ2-1; D uncertain. Germline V gene lookup returns CDR1 SGHTA and CDR2 FQGNSA. The V gene lost 1 base and the J gene lost 6 bases, with 7 bases spanning the gap. This CDR3 spans 13 amino acids. The DNA of the CDR3 is TGTGCCAGCAGCTTAGTGGGCCTCAATGAGCAGTTCTTC. Residues: CASSLVGLNEQFF. Full variable domain (remainder filled in from reference TRBV7-2 and TRBJ2-1): GAGVSQSPSNKVTEKGKDVELRCDPISGHTALYWYRQSLGQGLEFLIYFQGNSAPDKSGLPSDRFSAERTGGSVSTLTIQRTQQEDSAVYLCASSLVGLNEQFFGPGTRLTVL.

In nucleotides, the CDR3 is TGTGCCAGCAGCTCGGGACAGATTGCAACTAATGAAAAACTGTTTTTT. Translating gives CASSSGQIATNEKLFF. The V gene is TRBV11-2, the J gene TRBJ1-4; 7 bases map to TRBD1. The CDR3 length is 16 residues. CDR1 and CDR2 (germline): SGHAT, FQNNGV. With 4 bases clipped from V and 0 bases from J, the junction kept 5 bases outside the gene matches.

The genes are TRBV12-3 or TRBV12-4 and TRBJ2-4; D remains ambiguous. V lost 1 base and J lost 1, with 11 bases in between. The CDR3 is 16 amino acids. This chain's CDR3 is CASSLGMPVAKNIQYF. The CDR3 DNA is TGTGCCAGCAGTTTAGGGATGCCGGTGGCCAAAAACATTCAGTACTTC.

The V gene is TRBV12-3 or TRBV12-4, the J gene TRBJ2-7; the match to TRBD1 covers 9 bases. Unmatched junction bases numbered 21, after V lost 7 bases and J lost 2 bases. The CDR3 sequence is 19 residues long. The CDR3 here is CASTLGQGRRWERTYEQYF. As DNA, the CDR3 is TGTGCCAGCACCCTAGGACAGGGGAGAAGGTGGGAGAGAACCTACGAGCAGTACTTC.